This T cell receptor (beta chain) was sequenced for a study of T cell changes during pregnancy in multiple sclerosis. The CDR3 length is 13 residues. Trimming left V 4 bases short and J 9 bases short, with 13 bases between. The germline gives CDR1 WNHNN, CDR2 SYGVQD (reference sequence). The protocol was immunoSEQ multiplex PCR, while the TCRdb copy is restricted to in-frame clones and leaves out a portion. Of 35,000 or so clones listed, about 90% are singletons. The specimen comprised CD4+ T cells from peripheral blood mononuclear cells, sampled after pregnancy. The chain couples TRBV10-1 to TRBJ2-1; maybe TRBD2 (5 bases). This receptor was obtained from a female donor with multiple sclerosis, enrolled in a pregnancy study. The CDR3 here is CASSALTNTEQFF. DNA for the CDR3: TGCGCCAGCAGTGCCCTGACTAACACTGAGCAGTTCTTC.